The present T cell receptor beta chain was sequenced within a study of T cell responses to AZD1222 COVID-19 vaccine. About the study: Pooled in the analysis were second doses at about 4 or about 12 weeks. Broader study findings: Seropositive at baseline were only six or seven AZD1222 recipients. Reports indicate that nearly half of spike-specific TCRs are directed at unmutated variant regions. A rise in Spike-specific TCR breadth and depth followed two AZD1222 doses.

As regards this clone: Its antigen is not identified.

Sequencing used immunoSEQ multiplex PCR; TCRdb keeps in-frame clones, though not all of them. The table has around 91,000 clones, roughly 84% seen once; the top ten hold less than 20%. V lost 4 bases, J lost 1 base, and 4 bases stayed unmatched. This CDR3 contains 15 residues. Per germline, CDR1 WSHSY and CDR2 SAAADI. This TCR was recovered from an adult in good health. The sample was peripheral blood, taken on day 0 of AZD1222 vaccination. The rearrangement uses TRBV10-2 and TRBJ2-3; TRBD1 agrees at 8 bases. The CDR3 DNA follows: TGCGCCAGCAGTGTTACAGGGGGAGGCACAGATACGCAGTATTTT. It codes for CASSVTGGGTDTQYF.